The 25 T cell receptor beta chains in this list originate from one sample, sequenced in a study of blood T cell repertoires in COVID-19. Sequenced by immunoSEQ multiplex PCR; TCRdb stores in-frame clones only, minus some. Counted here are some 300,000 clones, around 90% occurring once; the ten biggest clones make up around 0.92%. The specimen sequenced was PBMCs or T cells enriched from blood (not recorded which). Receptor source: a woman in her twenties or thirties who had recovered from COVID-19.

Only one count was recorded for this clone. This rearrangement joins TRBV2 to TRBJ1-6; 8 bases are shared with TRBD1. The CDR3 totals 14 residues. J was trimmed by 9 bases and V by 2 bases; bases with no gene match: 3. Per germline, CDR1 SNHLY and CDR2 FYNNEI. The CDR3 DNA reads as TGTGCCAGCAGTGAACAGGGGGCGTTTTCACCCCTCCACTTT. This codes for CASSEQGAFSPLHF.

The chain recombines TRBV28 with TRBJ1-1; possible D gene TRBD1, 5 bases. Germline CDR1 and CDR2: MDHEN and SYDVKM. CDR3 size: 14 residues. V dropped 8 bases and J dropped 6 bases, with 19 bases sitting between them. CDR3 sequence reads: CASDRDYSRAEAFF. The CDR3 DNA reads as TGTGCCAGCGACCGGGACTACTCACGGGCTGAAGCTTTCTTT.

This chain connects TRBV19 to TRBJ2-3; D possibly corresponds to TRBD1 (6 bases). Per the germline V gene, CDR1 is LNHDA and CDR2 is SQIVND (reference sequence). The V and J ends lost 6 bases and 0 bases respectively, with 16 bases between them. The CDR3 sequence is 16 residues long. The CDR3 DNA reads TGTGCCAGTAGCCCCCAGGGGATAACTAGCACAGATACGCAGTATTTT. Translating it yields CASSPQGITSTDTQYF.

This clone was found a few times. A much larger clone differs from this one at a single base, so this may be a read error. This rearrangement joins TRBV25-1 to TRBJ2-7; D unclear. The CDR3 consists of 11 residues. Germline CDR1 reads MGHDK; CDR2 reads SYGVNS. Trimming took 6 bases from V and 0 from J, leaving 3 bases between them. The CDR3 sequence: CASSRSYEQYF. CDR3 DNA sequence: TGTGCCAGCAGCCGCTCCTACGAGCAGTACTTC.

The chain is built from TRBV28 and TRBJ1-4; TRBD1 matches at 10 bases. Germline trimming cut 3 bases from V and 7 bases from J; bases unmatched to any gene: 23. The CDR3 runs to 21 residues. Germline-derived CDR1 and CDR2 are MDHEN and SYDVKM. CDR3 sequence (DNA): TGTGCCAGCAGTTTCTGGGACAGGGGTGTGTATCGGGGGATGGGGGGTGAAAAACTGTTTTTT. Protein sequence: CASSFWDRGVYRGMGGEKLFF.

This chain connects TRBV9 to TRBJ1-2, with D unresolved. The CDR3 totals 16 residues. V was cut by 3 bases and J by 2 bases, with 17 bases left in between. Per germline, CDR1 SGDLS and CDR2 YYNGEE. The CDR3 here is CASSAPRELFNYGYTF. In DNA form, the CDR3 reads TGTGCCAGCAGCGCCCCGAGGGAGCTGTTCAACTATGGCTACACCTTC. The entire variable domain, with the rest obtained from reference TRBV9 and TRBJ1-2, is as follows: DSGVTQTPKHLITATGQRVTLRCSPRSGDLSVYWYQQSLDQGLQFLIQYYNGEERAKGNILERFSAQQFPDLHSELNLSSLELGDSALYFCASSAPRELFNYGYTFGSGTRLTVV.

Here the CDR3 reads CASSEYRGVVTEQYF. The CDR3 nucleotides read TGTGCCAGCAGTGAATACAGGGGCGTTGTTACCGAGCAGTACTTC. The chain has TRBV28 and TRBJ2-7; 7 bases line up with TRBD1. V gave up 5 bases and J gave up 6 bases; unmatched junction bases: 13. Germline V gene lookup returns CDR1 MDHEN and CDR2 SYDVKM. CDR3 length: 15 amino acids.

The CDR3 nucleotides read TGTGCCAGCAGCCCAAGATACAGGTACAATGAGCAGTTCTTC. Translated, it gives CASSPRYRYNEQFF. The rearrangement links TRBV3-1 (or the pseudogene TRBV3-2) to TRBJ2-1; tentative D call: TRBD1 (5 bases). Trimming shortened V by 4 bases and J by 4 bases, and 11 bases separated the two germline ends. Germline CDR1 is LGHDT and CDR2 is YNNKEL (reference sequence). The CDR3 covers 14 residues.

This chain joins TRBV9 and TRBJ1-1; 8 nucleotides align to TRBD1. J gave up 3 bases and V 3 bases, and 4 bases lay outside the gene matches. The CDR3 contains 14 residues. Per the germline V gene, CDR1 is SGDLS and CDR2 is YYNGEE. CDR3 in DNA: TGTGCCAGCAGCGATCAGGGGGCTCACACTGAAGCTTTCTTT. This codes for CASSDQGAHTEAFF. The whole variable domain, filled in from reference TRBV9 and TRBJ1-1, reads DSGVTQTPKHLITATGQRVTLRCSPRSGDLSVYWYQQSLDQGLQFLIQYYNGEERAKGNILERFSAQQFPDLHSELNLSSLELGDSALYFCASSDQGAHTEAFFGQGTRLTVV.

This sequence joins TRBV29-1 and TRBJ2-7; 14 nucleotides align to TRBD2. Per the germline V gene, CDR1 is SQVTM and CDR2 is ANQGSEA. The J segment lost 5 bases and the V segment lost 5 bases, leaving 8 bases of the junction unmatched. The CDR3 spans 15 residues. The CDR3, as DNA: TGCAGCGTTCGGGGGACTAGCGGGAGTCGAGACGAGCAGTACTTC. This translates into CSVRGTSGSRDEQYF.

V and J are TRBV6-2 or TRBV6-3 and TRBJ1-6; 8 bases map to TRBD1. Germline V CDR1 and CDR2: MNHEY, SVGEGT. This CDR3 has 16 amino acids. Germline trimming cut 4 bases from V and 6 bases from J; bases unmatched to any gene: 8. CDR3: CASSFTLGQGNSPLHF. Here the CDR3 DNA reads TGTGCCAGCAGTTTTACCCTTGGACAGGGTAATTCACCCCTCCACTTT.

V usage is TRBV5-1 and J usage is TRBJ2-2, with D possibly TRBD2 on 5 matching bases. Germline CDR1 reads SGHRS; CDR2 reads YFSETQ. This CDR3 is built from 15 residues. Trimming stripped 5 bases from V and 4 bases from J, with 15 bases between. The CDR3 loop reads CASRSGTQFTGELFF. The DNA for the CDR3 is TGCGCCAGCAGGTCGGGAACCCAATTCACCGGGGAGCTGTTTTTT.

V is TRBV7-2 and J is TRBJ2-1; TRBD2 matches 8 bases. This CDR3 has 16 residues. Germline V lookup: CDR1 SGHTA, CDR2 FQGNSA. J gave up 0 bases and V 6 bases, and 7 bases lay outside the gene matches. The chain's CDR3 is CASSWRGASSYNEQFF. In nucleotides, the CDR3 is TGTGCCAGCAGTTGGCGGGGGGCAAGCTCCTACAATGAGCAGTTCTTC.

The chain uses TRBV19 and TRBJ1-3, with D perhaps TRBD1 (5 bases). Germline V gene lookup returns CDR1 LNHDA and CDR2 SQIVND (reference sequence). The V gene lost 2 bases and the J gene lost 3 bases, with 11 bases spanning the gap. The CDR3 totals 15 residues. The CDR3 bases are TGTGCCAGTAGTATAAACGGGGGTGATGGAAACACCATATATTTT. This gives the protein CASSINGGDGNTIYF.

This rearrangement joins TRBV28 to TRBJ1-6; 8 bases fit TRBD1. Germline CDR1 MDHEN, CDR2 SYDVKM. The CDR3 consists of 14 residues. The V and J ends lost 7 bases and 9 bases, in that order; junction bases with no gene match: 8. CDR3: CASTDRGLFSPLHF. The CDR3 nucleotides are TGTGCCAGCACCGACAGGGGCCTTTTTTCACCCCTCCACTTT.

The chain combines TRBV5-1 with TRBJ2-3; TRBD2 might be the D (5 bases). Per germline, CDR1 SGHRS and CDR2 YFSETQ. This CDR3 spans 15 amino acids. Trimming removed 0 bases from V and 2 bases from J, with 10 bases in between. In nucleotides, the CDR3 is TGCGCCAGCAGCTTGGAGTCGGGAAACACAGATACGCAGTATTTT. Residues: CASSLESGNTDTQYF.

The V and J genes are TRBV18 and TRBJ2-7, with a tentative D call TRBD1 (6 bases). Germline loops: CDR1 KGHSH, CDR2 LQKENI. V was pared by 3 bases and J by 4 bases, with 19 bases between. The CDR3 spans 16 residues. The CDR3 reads CASSPDFQDSVYEQYF. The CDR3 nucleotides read TGTGCCAGCTCACCGGATTTTCAGGACAGCGTATACGAGCAGTACTTC.

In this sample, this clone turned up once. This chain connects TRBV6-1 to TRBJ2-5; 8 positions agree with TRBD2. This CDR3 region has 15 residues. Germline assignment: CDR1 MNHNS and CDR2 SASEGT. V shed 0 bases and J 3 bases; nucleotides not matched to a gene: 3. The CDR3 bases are TGTGCCAGCAGTGAAGCGGGAGCGGGAGAAGAGACCCAGTACTTC. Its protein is CASSEAGAGEETQYF.

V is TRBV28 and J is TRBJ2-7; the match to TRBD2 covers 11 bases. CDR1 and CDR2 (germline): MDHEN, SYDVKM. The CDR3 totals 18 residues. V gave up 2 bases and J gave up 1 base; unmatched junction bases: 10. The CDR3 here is CASSLLRLAGGWSYEQYF. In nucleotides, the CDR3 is TGTGCCAGCAGTTTACTCCGGCTAGCGGGAGGTTGGTCCTACGAGCAGTACTTC.

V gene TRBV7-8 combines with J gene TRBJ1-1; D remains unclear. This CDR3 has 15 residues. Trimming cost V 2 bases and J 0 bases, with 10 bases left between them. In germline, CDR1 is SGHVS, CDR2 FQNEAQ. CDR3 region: CASSLSGNMNTEAFF. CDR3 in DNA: TGTGCCAGCAGCTTAAGCGGGAATATGAACACTGAAGCTTTCTTT.

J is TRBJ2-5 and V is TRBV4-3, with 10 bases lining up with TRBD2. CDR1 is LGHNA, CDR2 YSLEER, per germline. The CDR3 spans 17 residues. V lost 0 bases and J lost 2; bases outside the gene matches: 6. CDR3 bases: TGCGCCAGCAGCCAAGATTGGGGAGCGGGGGGGCAAGAGACCCAGTACTTC. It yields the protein CASSQDWGAGGQETQYF.

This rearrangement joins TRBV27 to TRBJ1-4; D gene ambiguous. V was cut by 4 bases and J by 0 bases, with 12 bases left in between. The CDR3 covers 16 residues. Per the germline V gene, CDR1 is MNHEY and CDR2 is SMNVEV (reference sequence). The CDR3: CASSSHYGATNEKLFF. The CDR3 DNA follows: TGTGCCAGCAGTTCTCACTACGGCGCAACTAATGAAAAACTGTTTTTT.

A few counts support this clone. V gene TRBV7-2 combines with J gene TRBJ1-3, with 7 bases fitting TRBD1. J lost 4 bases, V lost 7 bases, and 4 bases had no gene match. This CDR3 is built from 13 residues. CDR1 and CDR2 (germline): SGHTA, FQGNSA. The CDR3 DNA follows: TGTGCCAGCAAACAGGGGAGCGGAAACACCATATATTTT. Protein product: CASKQGSGNTIYF.

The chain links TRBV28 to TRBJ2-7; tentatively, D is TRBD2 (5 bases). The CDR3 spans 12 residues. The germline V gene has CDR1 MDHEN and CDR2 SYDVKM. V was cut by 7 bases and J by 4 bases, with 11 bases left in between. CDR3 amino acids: CASTQEGYEQYF. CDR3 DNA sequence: TGTGCCAGCACCCAAGAGGGATACGAGCAGTACTTC. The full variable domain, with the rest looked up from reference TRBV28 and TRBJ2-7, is DVKVTQSSRYLVKRTGEKVFLECVQDMDHENMFWYRQDPGLGLRLIYFSYDVKMKEKGDIPEGYSVSREKKERFSLILESASTNQTSMYLCASTQEGYEQYFGPGTRLTVT.

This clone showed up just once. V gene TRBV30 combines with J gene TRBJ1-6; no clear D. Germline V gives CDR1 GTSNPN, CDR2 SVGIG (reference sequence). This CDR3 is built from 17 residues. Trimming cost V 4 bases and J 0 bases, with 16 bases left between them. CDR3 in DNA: TGTGCCTGGAATTGGGGAGCTCTTAGCTCCTATAATTCACCCCTCCACTTT. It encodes CAWNWGALSSYNSPLHF.